Listed below are T cell receptor beta chains from one sample, sequenced in a study of cytomegalovirus exposure and HLA in healthy donors. Libraries were prepared by immunoSEQ multiplex PCR; TCRdb keeps only in-frame clonotypes and omits some of them. The sample lists more than 250,000 clones, roughly 85% occurring once. The sample was PBMCs. All receptors come from a woman between 18 and 30 years old in good health and CMV-seronegative. CDR3s include the opening cysteine and the closing phenylalanine or tryptophan. D genes are given only for firm matches. The size of a clone is reported for some rows only, either as once, few or many, or as a class for expanded clones.

j_gene | abundance | len | d_gene | v_gene | CDR3aa | CDR3nt
TRBJ2-7 | - | 15 | - | TRBV27 | CASSMQGSSSYEQYF | TGTGCCAGCAGTATGCAGGGTAGTAGCTCCTACGAGCAGTACTTC
TRBJ2-7 | - | 16 | TRBD2 | TRBV5-1 | CASSLAWGGTRNEQYF | TGCGCCAGCAGCTTGGCCTGGGGGGGAACGAGAAACGAGCAGTACTTC
TRBJ2-5 | - | 14 | TRBD2 | TRBV19 | CASSRLAGQETQYF | TGTGCCAGTAGTAGACTAGCGGGGCAAGAGACCCAGTACTTC
TRBJ2-2 | - | 15 | - | TRBV7-6 | CASSLGQGGTGELFF | TGTGCCAGCAGCTTAGGGCAGGGTGGCACCGGGGAGCTGTTTTTT
TRBJ2-3 | - | 13 | - | TRBV5-1 | CASSLTGSDTQYF | TGCGCCAGCAGCTTAACGGGGTCAGATACGCAGTATTTT
TRBJ2-1 | - | 15 | TRBD2 | TRBV9 | CASTPGLAGVEEQFF | TGTGCCAGCACCCCGGGACTAGCGGGAGTGGAGGAGCAGTTCTTC
TRBJ2-7 | - | 14 | - | TRBV6-5 | CASSYSAESYEQYF | TGTGCCAGCAGTTACTCGGCGGAGAGCTACGAGCAGTACTTC
TRBJ1-4 | - | 17 | TRBD1 | TRBV4-1 | CASSQDQLGQGAQKLFF | TGCGCCAGCAGCCAAGATCAATTGGGACAGGGCGCTCAAAAACTGTTTTTT
TRBJ1-3 | - | 14 | - | TRBV4-1 | CASSQGSGGSTIYF | TGCGCCAGCAGCCAGGGGAGTGGGGGGAGCACCATATATTTT
TRBJ2-1 | - | 14 | TRBD2 | TRBV7-3 | CASAGLAIHNEQFF | TGTGCCTCAGCCGGACTAGCGATCCACAATGAGCAGTTCTTC
TRBJ2-1 | - | 14 | - | TRBV19 | CASSRASPYNEQFF | TGTGCCAGTAGTAGGGCCTCACCTTACAATGAGCAGTTCTTC
TRBJ1-2 | - | 11 | - | TRBV2 | CASSVGAGYTF | TGTGCCAGCAGTGTAGGGGCTGGCTACACCTTC
TRBJ2-7 | few | 12 | - | TRBV6-5 | CASSPSPPARYF | TGTGCCAGCAGTCCCTCGCCCCCTGCGCGGTACTTC
TRBJ2-1 | - | 17 | TRBD2 | TRBV6-4 | CASSDLPGLAGRNEQFF | TGTGCCAGCAGTGACTTACCGGGACTAGCGGGGAGGAATGAGCAGTTCTTC